This T cell receptor beta chain appears in the sequencing data of a study of cytomegalovirus exposure and HLA in healthy donors. V was pared by 4 bases and J by 2 bases, with 9 bases between. Germline values: CDR1 SGHDT, CDR2 YYEEEE. This CDR3 has 13 amino acids. A remark on this clone: The sample carries other DNA sequences with the same CDR3.

The PCR ran on 60 Vbeta and 13 Jbeta primers. The assay was immunoSEQ multiplex PCR, and TCRdb's table has in-frame clones only and misses some. There are under 200,000 clones in the sample; just under 80% occur only once, and approximately 1.3% lies in the top ten. The sample comprised PBMCs. The chain joins TRBV5-6 to TRBJ2-5; possible D gene TRBD1, 5 bases. The origin of this receptor is a man aged 30-40 years in good health and CMV-seronegative. The CDR3 is CASSDRVQETQYF. CDR3 sequence (DNA): TGTGCCAGCAGCGACAGAGTACAAGAGACCCAGTACTTC.